A selection of T cell receptor beta chains follows, all from one sample in a study of OX40 agonist ivuxolimab in advanced cancers. Here immunoSEQ multiplex PCR was the method, and the copy in TCRdb shows in-frame clones only, minus some. The data show tens of thousands of clones, 86% seen once. The specimen was CD4+ or CD8+ T cells sorted from blood, collected in a trial of the OX40 agonist ivuxolimab. These receptors were obtained from an adult with an advanced solid tumor such as melanoma, head and neck, liver or kidney cancer. Both conserved end residues are part of each CDR3. A D gene is named only where the DNA matches it firmly. Clone size is stated in some rows and not others, as once, few, many or a class when expanded.

d_gene: -
j_gene: TRBJ2-3
len: 13
v_gene: TRBV4-1
abundance: -
CDR3nt: TGCGCCAGCAGCCTACCCGTACCGGATACGCAGTATTTT
CDR3aa: CASSLPVPDTQYF

d_gene: -
j_gene: TRBJ1-4
len: 17
v_gene: TRBV9
abundance: -
CDR3nt: TGTGCCAGCAGCGTAGCTATGGGGATCACAACTAATGAAAAACTGTTTTTT
CDR3aa: CASSVAMGITTNEKLFF

d_gene: -
j_gene: TRBJ1-6
len: 15
v_gene: TRBV19
abundance: -
CDR3nt: TGTGCCAGTAGTACCCCCCGACGGAAAAATTCACCCCTCCACTTT
CDR3aa: CASSTPRRKNSPLHF

d_gene: -
j_gene: TRBJ1-2
len: 15
v_gene: TRBV6-5
abundance: -
CDR3nt: TGTGCCAGCACCTTAACCCCGACAGTTGGCTATGGCTACACCTTC
CDR3aa: CASTLTPTVGYGYTF

d_gene: TRBD1
j_gene: TRBJ1-1
len: 15
v_gene: TRBV7-9
abundance: few
CDR3nt: TGTGCCAGCAACGACAGGGCCCAGCTGACGACTGAAGCTTTCTTT
CDR3aa: CASNDRAQLTTEAFF

d_gene: TRBD1
j_gene: TRBJ2-7
len: 15
v_gene: TRBV18
abundance: once
CDR3nt: TGTGCCAGCTCAGTTACAGGGGGCGAGAACTACGAGCAGTACTTC
CDR3aa: CASSVTGGENYEQYF

d_gene: -
j_gene: TRBJ1-5
len: 15
v_gene: TRBV19
abundance: -
CDR3nt: TGTGCCAGTAGTATAGAGGGGGTCGGGAATCAGCCCCAGCATTTT
CDR3aa: CASSIEGVGNQPQHF

d_gene: -
j_gene: TRBJ1-5
len: 16
v_gene: TRBV7-2
abundance: -
CDR3nt: TGTGCCAGCAGCTCTATGGGATCTCTAGGGAATCAGCCCCAGCATTTT
CDR3aa: CASSSMGSLGNQPQHF

d_gene: -
j_gene: TRBJ1-4
len: 13
v_gene: TRBV5-1
abundance: -
CDR3nt: TGCGCCAGCAGACAGGAGGGGAATGAAAAACTGTTTTTT
CDR3aa: CASRQEGNEKLFF

d_gene: -
j_gene: TRBJ2-1
len: 18
v_gene: TRBV19
abundance: -
CDR3nt: TGTGCCAGTAGTATAGAGCCCCCTCCATCGAGCTCCTACAATGAGCAGTTCTTC
CDR3aa: CASSIEPPPSSSYNEQFF

d_gene: TRBD1
j_gene: TRBJ1-1
len: 15
v_gene: TRBV18
abundance: -
CDR3nt: TGTGCCGGCTCACAGGACAGGGGGCTGAACACTGAAGCTTTCTTT
CDR3aa: CAGSQDRGLNTEAFF

d_gene: TRBD1
j_gene: TRBJ1-2
len: 15
v_gene: TRBV19
abundance: -
CDR3nt: TGTGCCAGTAGTCACTCGGGACAGGGAAACTATGGCTACACCTTC
CDR3aa: CASSHSGQGNYGYTF

d_gene: -
j_gene: TRBJ1-4
len: 17
v_gene: TRBV30
abundance: -
CDR3nt: TGTGCCTGGAGAACGGGAGGGGCCTTGGCAACTAATGAAAAACTGTTTTTT
CDR3aa: CAWRTGGALATNEKLFF

d_gene: TRBD2
j_gene: TRBJ2-2
len: 17
v_gene: TRBV11-2
abundance: -
CDR3nt: TGTGCCAGCAGAGCCCCTGGGCGGGGGGATTACACCGGGGAGCTGTTTTTT
CDR3aa: CASRAPGRGDYTGELFF

d_gene: -
j_gene: TRBJ1-2
len: 14
v_gene: TRBV6-1
abundance: -
CDR3nt: TGTGCCAGCAGTCGGACAGCCGCTAACTATGGCTACACCTTC
CDR3aa: CASSRTAANYGYTF

d_gene: -
j_gene: TRBJ1-5
len: 13
v_gene: TRBV18
abundance: -
CDR3nt: TGTGCCAGCTCACCGGGGAGCAATCAGCCCCAGCATTTT
CDR3aa: CASSPGSNQPQHF

d_gene: -
j_gene: TRBJ1-2
len: 14
v_gene: TRBV19
abundance: -
CDR3nt: TGTGCCAGTAGTATAACACTATTACGCTATGGCTACACCTTC
CDR3aa: CASSITLLRYGYTF